This is a list of T cell receptor beta chains from one sample in a study of blood T cell repertoires in COVID-19. Sequencing was performed with immunoSEQ multiplex PCR; in TCRdb, only in-frame clones are kept and a portion is missing. The data show some 290,000 clones, over 90% seen once. Sequenced material: PBMCs or T cells enriched from blood (not recorded which). All receptors derive from a woman aged 25 to 45 who had been exposed to COVID-19. Both conserved end residues are part of each CDR3. A D gene is named only where the DNA matches it firmly. Expanded clones get a size class; other rows say once, few or many, or leave the size out.

>.|.|16|TRBJ1-1|TRBV6-1
CASSEYNGALFTEAFF
TGTGCCAGCAGTGAATATAATGGAGCCCTCTTCACTGAAGCTTTCTTT
>once|TRBD2|15|TRBJ2-7|TRBV14
CASSEPGLGTYEQYF
TGTGCCAGCAGTGAACCGGGACTAGGGACCTACGAGCAGTACTTC
>once|.|14|TRBJ2-7|TRBV27
CASSQIGQFYEQYF
TGTGCCAGCAGCCAAATTGGGCAGTTCTACGAGCAGTACTTC
>once|.|15|TRBJ1-2|TRBV14
CASSQDAGHSYGYTF
TGTGCCAGCAGCCAAGATGCCGGACACAGCTATGGCTACACCTTC
>.|.|12|TRBJ1-2|TRBV25-1
CASSEMYSGYTF
TGTGCCAGCAGTGAAATGTATAGCGGCTACACCTTC
>.|TRBD1|16|TRBJ1-4|TRBV19
CASSMGTGVYNEKLFF
TGTGCCAGTAGTATGGGGACAGGAGTTTATAATGAAAAACTGTTTTTT
>.|.|15|TRBJ1-3|TRBV6-5
CASSYLTGTGNTIYF
TGTGCCAGCAGTTACTTGACAGGAACTGGAAACACCATATATTTT
>.|.|15|TRBJ1-2|TRBV7-9
CASSLPKVPEGGYTF
TGTGCCAGCAGCTTACCCAAAGTACCGGAGGGTGGCTACACCTTC
>.|.|14|TRBJ2-1|TRBV4-1
CASSQPLRGNEQFF
TGCGCCAGCAGCCAACCCCTCCGAGGGAATGAGCAGTTCTTC
>.|.|17|TRBJ1-3|TRBV5-5
CASSFASVTVSGNTIYF
TGTGCCAGCAGCTTTGCGTCTGTCACAGTCTCTGGAAACACCATATATTTT
>.|.|16|TRBJ1-1|TRBV5-4
CASSPREAGTNTEAFF
TGTGCCAGCAGTCCCCGGGAGGCCGGAACAAACACTGAAGCTTTCTTT
>.|TRBD2|14|TRBJ2-7|TRBV10-2
CASSERAGGLEQYF
TGCGCCAGCAGTGAGCGCGCGGGGGGGCTCGAGCAGTACTTC
>.|.|15|TRBJ2-7|TRBV18
CASSPGASVSHEQYF
TGTGCCAGCTCACCTGGAGCTAGTGTATCCCACGAGCAGTACTTC
>.|TRBD1|15|TRBJ1-2|TRBV27
CASSLSTGGEFGYTF
TGTGCCAGCAGTTTATCGACAGGGGGCGAGTTTGGCTACACCTTC
>.|TRBD2|16|TRBJ2-5|TRBV7-9
CASSWVGAGGQETQYF
TGTGCCAGCAGCTGGGTGGGAGCGGGGGGACAAGAGACCCAGTACTTC
>once|TRBD1|16|TRBJ1-2|TRBV5-1
CASSLRSSGTGYGYTF
TGCGCCAGCAGCTTACGTTCCTCTGGGACAGGCTATGGCTACACCTTC
>.|TRBD1|13|TRBJ1-5|TRBV6-5
CASSGTGNQPQHF
TGTGCCAGCAGCGGGACAGGAAATCAGCCCCAGCATTTT
>.|.|17|TRBJ1-3|TRBV11-2
CASSPGRATSSGNTIYF
TGTGCCAGCAGCCCCGGCAGGGCCACCTCCTCTGGAAACACCATATATTTT
>.|TRBD2|16|TRBJ2-5|TRBV30
CAWSVGSGAQGETQYF
TGTGCCTGGAGTGTCGGTAGCGGGGCCCAAGGGGAGACCCAGTACTTC
>.|.|15|TRBJ2-6|TRBV10-3
CAIRKQSSGANVLTF
TGTGCCATCAGGAAACAGAGCTCTGGGGCCAACGTCCTGACTTTC
>.|.|14|TRBJ1-2|TRBV5-1
CASSFGRAGYGYTF
TGCGCCAGCAGCTTTGGCAGGGCAGGCTATGGCTACACCTTC
>.|TRBD1|15|TRBJ1-4|TRBV14
CASSPLRGQGEKLFF
TGTGCCAGCAGCCCACTCAGGGGACAGGGGGAAAAACTGTTTTTT
>once|.|13|TRBJ1-1|TRBV7-2
CAINAGGPTEAFF
TGTGCCATCAATGCGGGGGGGCCCACTGAAGCTTTCTTT
>.|TRBD1|15|TRBJ1-2|TRBV19
CASSQVQQGHPGYTF
TGTGCCAGTAGTCAAGTCCAACAGGGGCACCCCGGCTACACCTTC
>.|.|13|TRBJ2-7|TRBV4-1
CASSQQTSDEQYF
TGCGCCAGCAGCCAACAGACTAGTGACGAGCAGTACTTC
>.|TRBD1|12|TRBJ1-2|TRBV7-8
CASSPGTVVGTF
TGTGCCAGCAGCCCCGGGACAGTTGTAGGCACCTTC
>once|TRBD1|16|TRBJ1-1|TRBV5-1
CASSLRPRQGGTEAFF
TGCGCCAGCAGCTTGAGACCGAGACAGGGCGGCACTGAAGCTTTCTTT
>.|.|15|TRBJ1-2|TRBV10-3
CAITPGSGRGNGYTF
TGTGCCATCACCCCGGGTTCGGGGAGGGGTAATGGCTACACCTTC
>.|TRBD1|15|TRBJ1-1|TRBV18
CASSGEQGAFTEAFF
TGTGCCAGCTCGGGGGAACAGGGGGCTTTCACTGAAGCTTTCTTT
>.|.|15|TRBJ2-3|TRBV3-1/TRBV3-2
CASSLGGHRGDTQYF
TGTGCCAGCAGCCTGGGGGGTCACCGAGGAGATACGCAGTATTTT
>.|.|16|TRBJ1-4|TRBV11-1
CASSLVRPRPDVKLFF
TGTGCCAGCAGCTTAGTTAGGCCGAGGCCCGACGTTAAACTGTTTTTT
>.|.|17|TRBJ2-2|TRBV25-1
CASSESSGRQHTGELFF
TGTGCCAGCAGTGAATCGTCGGGCCGACAGCACACCGGGGAGCTGTTTTTT
>.|TRBD1|17|TRBJ1-1|TRBV5-1
CASSLSGTGVEGTEAFF
TGCGCCAGCAGCTTATCCGGGACAGGGGTGGAGGGCACTGAAGCTTTCTTT
>.|.|15|TRBJ2-1|TRBV28
CASRYGGPGYNEQFF
TGTGCCAGCAGGTACGGGGGACCGGGTTACAATGAGCAGTTCTTC
>.|TRBD2|16|TRBJ2-3|TRBV5-4
CASSSLAGASPDTQYF
TGTGCCAGCAGCTCACTAGCGGGGGCGAGTCCAGATACGCAGTATTTT
>once|.|14|TRBJ1-3|TRBV5-4
CASSPGFSGNTIYF
TGTGCCAGCAGCCCAGGATTCTCTGGAAACACCATATATTTT
>once|TRBD1|15|TRBJ1-2|TRBV13
CASSLKGTGVGGYTF
TGTGCCAGCAGCTTAAAAGGGACAGGGGTAGGTGGCTACACCTTC
>once|.|14|TRBJ2-7|TRBV24-1
CATSEQEAIYEQYF
TGTGCCACCAGTGAGCAGGAGGCCATCTACGAGCAGTACTTC
>.|TRBD1|19|TRBJ1-2|TRBV5-5
CASSFRFTGGEIAYYGYTF
TGTGCCAGCAGCTTCCGGTTTACAGGGGGCGAAATTGCGTACTATGGCTACACCTTC
>.|.|13|TRBJ1-3|TRBV19
CASSTRGGNTIYF
TGTGCCAGTAGTACTCGAGGGGGAAACACCATATATTTT
>.|TRBD1|15|TRBJ1-6|TRBV10-2
CASRGTGGPSSPLHF
TGCGCCAGCAGGGGAACAGGGGGTCCATCTTCACCCCTCCACTTT
>.|TRBD1|12|TRBJ1-6|TRBV5-6
CASSRQGSPLHF
TGTGCCAGCAGCCGACAGGGGTCACCCCTCCACTTT
>.|.|12|TRBJ1-2|TRBV15
CATSRDDGGYTF
TGTGCCACCAGCAGAGATGACGGGGGCTACACCTTC
>.|.|14|TRBJ2-3|TRBV7-2
CASSFSRSTDTQYF
TGTGCCAGCAGCTTTTCCCGGAGCACAGATACGCAGTATTTT
>few|TRBD1|14|TRBJ1-2|TRBV5-8
CASSSDRGRDGYTF
TGTGCCAGCAGCTCCGACAGGGGGCGCGATGGCTACACCTTC
>.|.|16|TRBJ1-3|TRBV7-9
CASSLARQLTGNTIYF
TGTGCCAGCAGCTTAGCGCGACAGCTTACTGGAAACACCATATATTTT
>.|.|11|TRBJ1-2|TRBV6-5
CASSGNYGYTF
TGTGCCAGCAGCGGGAACTATGGCTACACCTTC
>.|TRBD1|15|TRBJ1-5|TRBV5-1
CASSLGGTGNQPQHF
TGCGCCAGCAGCTTGGGTGGGACAGGGAATCAGCCCCAGCATTTT
>few|.|11|TRBJ1-2|TRBV10-1
CASNSGYGYTF
TGCGCCAGCAACAGCGGCTATGGCTACACCTTC
>once|.|13|TRBJ1-2|TRBV5-1
CASSFYNTDGYTF
TGCGCCAGCAGCTTCTACAACACAGATGGCTACACCTTC
>.|.|15|TRBJ1-1|TRBV4-3
CASSQDGSGGTEAFF
TGCGCCAGCAGCCAAGATGGGTCAGGAGGGACTGAAGCTTTCTTT
>.|.|14|TRBJ1-4|TRBV4-1
CASSQEVASEKLFF
TGCGCCAGCAGCCAAGAGGTGGCCAGTGAAAAACTGTTTTTT
>.|.|13|TRBJ1-4|TRBV5-1
CASSLAGGEKLFF
TGCGCCAGCAGCTTGGCCGGGGGGGAAAAACTGTTTTTT
>.|TRBD1|17|TRBJ1-5|TRBV27
CASRYLGTGPSNQPQHF
TGTGCCAGCAGGTATCTAGGGACAGGCCCTAGCAATCAGCCCCAGCATTTT